The 17 T cell receptor beta chains given below trace back to one sample, sequenced in a study of cytomegalovirus exposure and HLA in healthy donors. In the PCR, 60 Vbeta and 13 Jbeta primers were used. The protocol was immunoSEQ multiplex PCR, while the TCRdb copy is restricted to in-frame clones and leaves out a portion. The top ten clones hold 9.5% to 10% of a sample with 160,000 or so clones, 80% of them seen once. Sequencing input: PBMCs. Receptor source: a man in his late teens or twenties in good health and CMV-seropositive.

This chain joins TRBV18 and TRBJ2-2; weak D call: TRBD2 (5 bases). In germline, CDR1 is KGHSH, CDR2 LQKENI. The CDR3 length is 14 residues. The ends were cut back, 3 bases at V and 5 bases at J, with 10 bases in the middle. This CDR3 is CASSPTGLTGELFF. As DNA, the CDR3 is TGTGCCAGCTCACCGACGGGGTTGACCGGGGAGCTGTTTTTT.

J is TRBJ2-3 and V is TRBV6-4; weak D call: TRBD1 (6 bases). The CDR3 is 15 amino acids. Germline V gene sequence: CDR1 MRHNA, CDR2 SNTAGT. Trimming stripped 0 bases from V and 2 bases from J, with 9 bases between. The CDR3: CASSDSGGSTDTQYF. CDR3 nucleotides: TGTGCCAGCAGTGACTCAGGGGGATCCACAGATACGCAGTATTTT.

This chain connects TRBV2 to TRBJ2-7; 7 bases are shared with TRBD1. The CDR3 sequence is 17 residues long. Germline V CDR1 and CDR2: SNHLY, FYNNEI. V shed 2 bases and J 0 bases; nucleotides not matched to a gene: 10. CDR3 nucleotide sequence: TGTGCCAGCAGTGAATTTCCGGACAGGTCCAGCTCCTACGAGCAGTACTTC. Protein: CASSEFPDRSSSYEQYF. The complete variable domain, with remaining parts taken from reference TRBV2 and TRBJ2-7, reads EPEVTQTPSHQVTQMGQEVILRCVPISNHLYFYWYRQILGQKVEFLVSFYNNEISEKSEIFDDQFSVERPDGSNFTLKIRSTKLEDSAMYFCASSEFPDRSSSYEQYFGPGTRLTVT.

The chain is built from TRBV4-3 and TRBJ2-7; no firm D call. The V gene lost 0 bases and the J gene lost 4 bases, with 16 bases spanning the gap. Germline CDR1 LGHNA, CDR2 YSLEER. The CDR3 consists of 16 residues. The CDR3 sequence is CASSQDWAVGLYEQYF. As DNA, the CDR3 is TGCGCCAGCAGCCAAGATTGGGCAGTTGGCCTTTACGAGCAGTACTTC.

The chain joins TRBV4-3 to TRBJ2-6; perhaps TRBD1 as D (5 bases). Trimming took 3 bases from V and 0 from J, leaving 12 bases between them. The CDR3 is 17 amino acids. From germline, CDR1 is LGHNA and CDR2 YSLEER. The CDR3 loop is CASSQSDSSSGANVLTF. CDR3 nucleotides: TGCGCCAGCAGCCAGTCCGACAGCAGCTCTGGGGCCAACGTCCTGACTTTC.

The chain recombines TRBV5-6 with TRBJ2-7; 7 bases are a match to TRBD2. Trimming at V came to 0 bases and at J to 1 base, leaving 1 base not matched to a gene. The CDR3 covers 14 residues. CDR1 and CDR2 (germline): SGHDT, YYEEEE. CDR3 sequence (DNA): TGTGCCAGCAGCTTGGGGCGGGGGTCCTACGAGCAGTACTTC. Its protein product is CASSLGRGSYEQYF.

The chain is built from TRBV7-8 and TRBJ1-1; tentative D call: TRBD1 (6 bases). This CDR3 spans 15 amino acids. Trimming removed 0 bases from V and 1 base from J, with 9 bases in between. Germline CDR1 is SGHVS and CDR2 is FQNEAQ. CDR3 residues: CASSLASRGNTEAFF. In DNA form, the CDR3 reads TGTGCCAGCAGCTTAGCGAGCAGGGGGAACACTGAAGCTTTCTTT.

V is TRBV6-5 and J is TRBJ2-7; D gene unclear. The CDR3 totals 13 residues. The germline V gene encodes CDR1 MNHEY and CDR2 SVGAGI. V lost 5 bases, J lost 3 bases, and 11 bases lay in between. CDR3 region: CASSKQVRYEQYF. The CDR3 nucleotides are TGTGCCAGCAGTAAGCAGGTTCGCTACGAGCAGTACTTC.

This sequence joins TRBV28 and TRBJ2-7; TRBD1 aligns across 10 bases. In germline, CDR1 is MDHEN, CDR2 SYDVKM. CDR3 length: 14 amino acids. The V segment lost 6 bases and the J segment 5 bases; nucleotides outside the gene matches: 7. CDR3: CASRRDRGTHEQYF. The DNA of the CDR3 is TGTGCCAGCAGGAGGGACAGGGGAACCCACGAGCAGTACTTC.

The V and J genes are TRBV5-1 and TRBJ2-7, with TRBD1 matching 9 bases. This CDR3 comprises 14 residues. V trimming: 4 bases; J trimming: 2 bases; junction bases outside the gene matches: 4. Germline loops: CDR1 SGHRS, CDR2 YFSETQ. CDR3 loop: CASSGGQGTYEQYF. CDR3 nucleotides: TGCGCCAGCAGCGGGGGACAGGGTACCTACGAGCAGTACTTC.

In nucleotides, the CDR3 is TGTGCCAGCAGTTTATCCCGGACAGGGGGCGATTCACCCCTCCACTTT. Translation: CASSLSRTGGDSPLHF. The J gene is TRBJ1-6, the V gene TRBV27, with TRBD1 matching 11 bases. After removal of 0 bases from V and 8 bases from J, the junction contained 3 bases not matched to a gene. CDR3 size: 16 residues. Germline values: CDR1 MNHEY, CDR2 SMNVEV (reference sequence).

This clone was observed a single time. The chain recombines TRBV4-2 with TRBJ2-5; no clear D. Germline CDR1 is LGHNA and CDR2 is YNFKEQ. V dropped 0 bases and J dropped 0 bases, with 5 bases sitting between them. The CDR3 sequence is 14 residues long. CDR3: CASSQERNQETQYF. The CDR3, as DNA: TGTGCCAGCAGCCAAGAGCGGAACCAAGAGACCCAGTACTTC.

The chain is built from TRBV10-3 and TRBJ2-1; 8 bases are shared with TRBD1. From germline, CDR1 is ENHRY and CDR2 SYGVKD. The CDR3 totals 19 residues. Trimming cost V 5 bases and J 0 bases; bases outside gene matches: 15. CDR3 sequence: CAISPGTGGKYGSYNEQFF. CDR3 sequence (DNA): TGTGCCATCAGTCCCGGCACAGGGGGAAAGTACGGCTCCTACAATGAGCAGTTCTTC.

The V gene is TRBV6-1, the J gene TRBJ2-2; D is unresolved. Looked up from germline, CDR1 is MNHNS and CDR2 is SASEGT. The CDR3 totals 14 residues. V lost 7 bases to trimming and J lost 3 bases, with 12 bases between them. The CDR3 DNA reads TGTGCCAGCAAGGCGGTGGAGTACACCGGGGAGCTGTTTTTT. Translating it yields CASKAVEYTGELFF.

The chain combines TRBV2 with TRBJ2-1; D is ambiguous. The CDR3 has 11 amino acids. Germline CDR1 and CDR2: SNHLY and FYNNEI. Trimming took 7 bases from V and 3 from J, leaving 4 bases between them. The CDR3 loop is CASTGYNEQFF. The CDR3 nucleotides read TGTGCCAGCACCGGCTACAATGAGCAGTTCTTC. The full variable domain, rest sourced from reference TRBV2 and TRBJ2-1, is EPEVTQTPSHQVTQMGQEVILRCVPISNHLYFYWYRQILGQKVEFLVSFYNNEISEKSEIFDDQFSVERPDGSNFTLKIRSTKLEDSAMYFCASTGYNEQFFGPGTRLTVL.

The V and J genes are TRBV2 and TRBJ2-2, with 8 nucleotides matching TRBD2. The CDR3 has 14 residues. Germline CDR1 reads SNHLY; CDR2 reads FYNNEI. V shed 7 bases, J shed 2 bases, and the junction held 3 bases outside the gene matches. The CDR3 coding sequence is TGTGCCAGCACTAGCGGGCGCAACACCGGGGAGCTGTTTTTT. It translates to CASTSGRNTGELFF.

The J gene is TRBJ1-3, the V gene TRBV18; no clear D. The CDR3 sequence is 17 residues long. Germline V gene lookup returns CDR1 KGHSH and CDR2 LQKENI. Trimming pared 6 bases from V and 0 bases from J, leaving 18 bases between. This chain's CDR3 is CASSPSGGPLSGNTIYF. DNA for the CDR3: TGTGCCAGCTCTCCCTCGGGAGGGCCGCTCTCTGGAAACACCATATATTTT.